The 11 T cell receptor beta chains below all came from one sample that was sequenced in a study of cytotoxic CD8 clonotypes in ibrutinib-treated CLL. Measured with immunoSEQ multiplex PCR; TCRdb has only the in-frame clones, and not every one. Of fewer than 400,000 clones in the sample, approximately 67% are singletons; the top ten hold about 6.7%. This sample comprised PBMCs, obtained after 36 months of ibrutinib treatment. These receptors all stem from a human donor with chronic lymphocytic leukemia.

DNA for the CDR3: TGTGCCAGCAGCTTGACTAGCGGGGGAAGGGATGAGCAGTTCTTC. This encodes CASSLTSGGRDEQFF. The rearrangement links TRBV11-2 to TRBJ2-1; TRBD2 matches at 12 bases. The germline V gene encodes CDR1 SGHAT and CDR2 FQNNGV. The CDR3 length is 15 residues. V lost 3 bases to trimming and J lost 8 bases; unmatched junction nucleotides: 5.

The gene calls are TRBV4-1 and TRBJ2-7; no definite D call. This CDR3 has 13 amino acids. V lost 11 bases, J lost 4 bases, and 18 bases lay in between. The V gene's germline CDR1 is MGHRA and CDR2 YSYEKL. The CDR3 here is CAAARQKSYEQYF. The CDR3 region has the DNA TGCGCCGCCGCCCGCCAGAAGTCTTACGAGCAGTACTTC.

CDR3 DNA: TGTGCCAGCAGCTTCCCAGAAAATCCTTATGCAGGGGACTCCTATGGCTACACCTTC. Translation gives CASSFPENPYAGDSYGYTF. The V gene is TRBV7-9, the J gene TRBJ1-2; the D gene is possibly TRBD1 (6 bases). Per the germline V gene, CDR1 is SEHNR and CDR2 is FQNEAQ (reference sequence). CDR3 length equals 19 residues. Trimming shortened V by 3 bases and J by 4 bases, and 27 bases separated the two germline ends. Complete variable domain (other parts from reference TRBV7-9 and TRBJ1-2): DTGVSQNPRHKITKRGQNVTFRCDPISEHNRLYWYRQTLGQGPEFLTYFQNEAQLEKSRLLSDRFSAERPKGSFSTLEIQRTEQGDSAMYLCASSFPENPYAGDSYGYTFGSGTRLTVV.

This rearrangement joins TRBV19 to TRBJ2-5; no firm D call. V was clipped by 1 base and J by 2 bases, with 8 bases between them. Germline lookup yields CDR1 LNHDA and CDR2 SQIVND (reference sequence). This CDR3 contains 14 residues. The CDR3 nucleotides are TGTGCCAGTAGTATAGTACCAGAGCAAGAGACCCAGTACTTC. Amino acid sequence: CASSIVPEQETQYF.

This chain links TRBV7-9 with TRBJ1-4; the D gene is possibly TRBD1 (5 bases). The CDR3 sequence is 15 residues long. Germline V gene sequence: CDR1 SEHNR, CDR2 FQNEAQ (reference sequence). V lost 5 bases and J lost 3, with 13 bases in between. The CDR3 nucleotides are TGTGCCAGCAGCGCTAGCCAGACAGCTAATGAAAAACTGTTTTTT. Protein product: CASSASQTANEKLFF.

The V gene is TRBV15, the J gene TRBJ1-4; TRBD1 is a possible D gene (5 bases). Germline V gene sequence: CDR1 LNHNV, CDR2 YYDKDF (reference sequence). The germline V and J ends were trimmed by 2 bases and 6 bases, with 13 bases remaining between them. The CDR3 is made up of 15 amino acids. The CDR3 DNA follows: TGTGCCACCAGCAGACAGGGCGAAGGAGATGAAAAACTGTTTTTT. It yields the protein CATSRQGEGDEKLFF. The full variable domain, rest sourced from reference TRBV15 and TRBJ1-4, is DAMVIQNPRYQVTQFGKPVTLSCSQTLNHNVMYWYQQKSSQAPKLLFHYYDKDFNNEADTPDNFQSRRPNTSFCFLDIRSPGLGDTAMYLCATSRQGEGDEKLFFGSGTQLSVL.

This chain joins TRBV9 and TRBJ2-5, with unresolved D. V gave up 3 bases and J gave up 2 bases, with 5 bases separating them. The germline V gene encodes CDR1 SGDLS and CDR2 YYNGEE. The CDR3 has 12 residues. This CDR3 reads CASSEEQETQYF. In nucleotides, the CDR3 is TGTGCCAGCAGCGAGGAGCAAGAGACCCAGTACTTC.

The rearrangement links TRBV27 to TRBJ2-1; perhaps D is TRBD1 or TRBD2 (6 bases each). This CDR3 region has 16 residues. The germline CDR1 and CDR2 sequences are MNHEY and SMNVEV (reference sequence). V lost 5 bases, J lost 5 bases, and 19 bases lay in between. The CDR3 region is CASSGGPGLWHNEQFF. The CDR3 DNA is TGTGCCAGCAGTGGGGGCCCGGGACTGTGGCACAATGAGCAGTTCTTC.

The chain has TRBV23-1 and TRBJ1-5; no clear D gene. TRBV23-1 is classed as an ORF, of uncertain function. CDR3 length equals 18 residues. Trimming removed 4 bases from V and 0 bases from J, with 19 bases in between. This CDR3 is CASSLGREIGVSNQPQHF. The CDR3, as DNA: TGCGCCAGCAGTCTAGGACGGGAAATTGGGGTTAGCAATCAGCCCCAGCATTTT.

The V gene is TRBV7-6, the J gene TRBJ2-7; D assignment may be TRBD1 or TRBD2 (5 bases each). Germline V gene data show CDR1 as SGHVS and CDR2 as FNYEAQ. The CDR3 runs 16 residues. Trimming removed 3 bases from V and 6 bases from J, with 21 bases in between. The CDR3 loop is CASSLGGGATGAEQYF. The CDR3 coding sequence is TGTGCCAGCAGCTTGGGTGGGGGTGCAACCGGAGCCGAGCAGTACTTC.

The chain is built from TRBV5-6 and TRBJ2-7; D is unresolved. The V gene's germline CDR1 is SGHDT and CDR2 YYEEEE. V was clipped by 4 bases and J by 3 bases, with 11 bases between them. This CDR3 region has 13 residues. The CDR3 here is CASSPWAGYEQYF. DNA for the CDR3: TGTGCCAGCAGCCCCTGGGCCGGCTACGAGCAGTACTTC.